A single sample is the source of the 17 T cell receptor beta chains below, sequenced in a study of blood T cells in healthy people across ages. A second about 6 to 12 cycle PCR used barcoded and J-beta primers. From the 5' RACE reads, TCRdb called clonotypes with MiXCR, one entry per CDR3 protein. The sample includes about 930,000 distinct CDR3 sequences, under 35% of them seen just once. These same data were also listed under a study on T cells of mothers and their children.

The sample comprised blood. Every receptor here comes from a woman in her forties in good health.

This sequence joins TRBV20-1 and TRBJ2-5, with D tentatively TRBD1 (6 bases). This CDR3 contains 16 residues. Looked up from germline, CDR1 is DFQATT and CDR2 is SNEGSKA (reference sequence). With 5 bases removed from V and 1 base from J, the gap between germline ends came to 20 bases. The CDR3 DNA reads TGCAGTGCTGTTCCTCGGGGACAATCCCGCCAAGAGACCCAGTACTTC. Amino acids: CSAVPRGQSRQETQYF.

Points on this clonotype: This could be a read error, since a much larger clone is one nucleotide away. V usage is TRBV4-1 and J usage is TRBJ2-7, with D unclear. Trimming took off 5 bases at V and 1 base at J, with 9 bases between the two ends. The CDR3 is 13 residues long. CDR1 is MGHRA and CDR2 is YSYEKL in the germline V gene. The CDR3 loop reads CASSWVSSYEQYF. The CDR3 bases are TGCGCCAGCAGCTGGGTCAGTTCCTACGAGCAGTACTTC.

This clonotype was found a few times. The chain joins TRBV28 to TRBJ1-2; 8 bases are a match to TRBD1. CDR1 and CDR2 (germline): MDHEN, SYDVKM. J was trimmed by 7 bases and V by 3 bases; bases with no gene match: 13. The CDR3 is 16 residues long. This CDR3 reads CASSFPAGQGASGYTF. CDR3 bases: TGTGCCAGCAGTTTTCCGGCAGGGCAGGGGGCGAGTGGCTACACCTTC.

This clonotype has at least ten counts. DNA of the CDR3: TGTGCCAGCAGCGCCCCGACAGGGAACCCCTACGAGCAGTACTTC. It codes for CASSAPTGNPYEQYF. V is TRBV7-2 and J is TRBJ2-7; TRBD1 aligns across 7 bases. The CDR3 consists of 15 residues. With 5 bases clipped from V and 2 bases from J, the junction kept 9 bases outside the gene matches. Germline CDR1 and CDR2: SGHTA and FQGNSA.

This clonotype was counted between two and nine times. The rearrangement joins TRBV12-3 or TRBV12-4 to TRBJ2-1; tentatively, D is TRBD2 (5 bases). The CDR3 runs to 15 residues. V lost 3 bases to trimming and J lost 2 bases, with 11 bases between them. Here the CDR3 DNA reads TGTGCCAGCAGTTTTGCGGGTATTACCTACAATGAGCAGTTCTTC. This codes for CASSFAGITYNEQFF.

V is TRBV15 and J is TRBJ2-2; 8 nucleotides line up with TRBD1. This CDR3 is built from 13 residues. CDR1 and CDR2 (germline): LNHNV, YYDKDF (reference sequence). V dropped 8 bases and J dropped 3; count of bases not matched to a gene: 2. The CDR3 coding sequence is TGTGCCACCGGACAGGGAGACACCGGGGAGCTGTTTTTT. Its translation is CATGQGDTGELFF.

The V and J genes are TRBV20-1 and TRBJ1-5, with a tentative D call TRBD1 (5 bases). Trimming left V 3 bases short and J 4 bases short, with 16 bases between. The CDR3 has 15 residues. CDR1 is DFQATT, CDR2 SNEGSKA, per germline (reference sequence). Here the CDR3 reads CSASNSDSRNQPQHF. CDR3 in DNA: TGCAGTGCTAGTAACTCTGACAGCCGGAATCAGCCCCAGCATTTT.

The table lists this clonotype with many counts. The chain links TRBV5-1 to TRBJ2-7, with 7 bases matching TRBD1. After removal of 5 bases from V and 0 bases from J, the junction contained 8 bases not matched to a gene. The germline V gene encodes CDR1 SGHRS and CDR2 YFSETQ. The CDR3 is 15 residues long. CDR3 loop: CASRAGTEFSYEQYF. The CDR3, as DNA: TGCGCCAGCAGAGCCGGGACAGAGTTCTCCTACGAGCAGTACTTC.

This clonotype was seen repeatedly, ten times or more. The chain employs TRBV2 and TRBJ1-2; D remains ambiguous. Deletions cut 0 bases from V and 7 bases from J, with 9 bases between. The CDR3 totals 13 residues. Germline V lookup: CDR1 SNHLY, CDR2 FYNNEI. DNA of the CDR3: TGTGCCAGCAGTGAAGCAGGGAGGACTGGCTACACCTTC. This encodes CASSEAGRTGYTF.

Of note for this clonotype: A much larger clone is a single base away; this may be a read error. V and J are TRBV20-1 and TRBJ2-7, with 11 nucleotides matching TRBD2. In germline, CDR1 is DFQATT, CDR2 SNEGSKA (reference sequence). The CDR3 sequence is 16 residues long. V gave up 0 bases and J gave up 0 bases; unmatched junction bases: 4. This chain's CDR3 is CSARDPSGRTSYEQYF. CDR3 nucleotide sequence: TGCAGTGCTAGAGATCCTAGCGGGAGGACCTCCTACGAGCAGTACTTC.

The chain employs TRBV27 and TRBJ1-5; D may be TRBD1 (5 bases). Trimming took 5 bases from V and 0 from J, leaving 11 bases between them. Per germline, CDR1 MNHEY and CDR2 SMNVEV (reference sequence). The CDR3 runs 15 residues. DNA for the CDR3: TGTGCCAGCAGTCAGACAGCACTTAGCAATCAGCCCCAGCATTTT. Its protein product is CASSQTALSNQPQHF.

CDR3 nucleotide sequence: TGCGCCAGCATAGAAGGGGCGGCCACAGATACGCAGTATTTT. Its translation: CASIEGAATDTQYF. The chain employs TRBV5-1 and TRBJ2-3, with a possible D match to TRBD1 (5 bases). The CDR3 has 14 amino acids. V dropped 6 bases and J dropped 2 bases, with 13 bases sitting between them. Looked up from germline, CDR1 is SGHRS and CDR2 is YFSETQ.

This clonotype has only a few counts. The genes are TRBV5-1 and TRBJ1-1, with D unresolved. CDR1 and CDR2 (germline): SGHRS, YFSETQ. Trimming stripped 3 bases from V and 0 bases from J, with 9 bases between. The CDR3 totals 14 residues. CDR3 residues: CASSSRAVNTEAFF. The DNA of the CDR3 is TGCGCCAGCAGCTCTAGAGCAGTGAACACTGAAGCTTTCTTT.

This rearrangement joins TRBV20-1 to TRBJ1-1; D gene unclear. The CDR3 covers 13 residues. Per germline, CDR1 DFQATT and CDR2 SNEGSKA (reference sequence). The CDR3 DNA sequence: TGCTCCTTGTCCCGAACGAGGTCTACTGAAGCTTTCTTT. It is translated as CSLSRTRSTEAFF.

Ten or more counts support this clonotype. The genes are TRBV29-1 and TRBJ2-7; tentatively, D is TRBD1 or TRBD2 (5 bases each). The CDR3 covers 13 residues. The ends were cut back, 2 bases at V and 6 bases at J, with 14 bases in the middle. The V gene's germline CDR1 is SQVTM and CDR2 ANQGSEA. The CDR3 sequence: CSVERQGEGEQYF. CDR3 sequence (DNA): TGCAGCGTTGAAAGGCAGGGAGAGGGCGAGCAGTACTTC.

The chain recombines TRBV7-3 with TRBJ1-1, with 7 bases fitting TRBD1. The CDR3 runs 15 residues. From germline, CDR1 is SGHTA and CDR2 FQGTGA. Trimming at V came to 3 bases and at J to 4 bases, leaving 8 bases not matched to a gene. CDR3 DNA sequence: TGTGCCAGCAGCTTCTCCGGGACAGCAAGCACTGAAGCTTTCTTT. Its protein product is CASSFSGTASTEAFF.

The chain couples TRBV5-1 to TRBJ2-5, with a possible D match to TRBD2 (6 bases). Trimming removed 0 bases at V and 11 bases at J, with 17 bases between. Germline assignment: CDR1 SGHRS and CDR2 YFSETQ. The CDR3 runs to 14 residues. The CDR3 region is CASSLDRTLREQYF. CDR3 nucleotides: TGCGCCAGCAGCTTGGACAGGACCCTCCGGGAGCAGTACTTC.